This entry concerns a single T cell receptor beta chain. Germline CDR1 and CDR2: MNHNY and SVGAGI (reference sequence). The CDR3 length is 15 residues. V was cut by 6 bases and J by 0 bases, with 12 bases left in between. Each CDR3 protein is one row after TCRdb ran MiXCR on the RACE reads. In the table there are roughly 190,000 distinct CDR3 sequences, 20% to 25% of which are singletons. These data come from a study of human T cells and chemical hapten exposure. Across the study: The sensitizer, 2% DPC, was used on around 2 cm by around 2 cm of upper inner arm skin.

The time point denotes: patch test 1, 2 weeks after DPC sensitization. The treatment: therapeutic diphenylcyclopropenone sensitization with weekly scalp DPC. Blood draws preceded each patch test application. Non-pregnant alopecia patients aged 18 to 70, suitable for DPC therapy. This sequence joins TRBV6-6 and TRBJ1-3; no firm D call. The receptor was derived from a woman between 45 and 60 years old with alopecia areata. Some clones in this sample may be carry-over from other donors' samples. The material was whole blood, obtained in connection with sensitization to the hapten diphenylcyclopropenone (DPC). The CDR3 loop reads CASRQSAGSGNTIYF. The CDR3 DNA sequence: TGTGCCAGCAGACAATCCGCGGGCTCTGGAAACACCATATATTTT.